The sequence of this TCR beta chain was determined in a study of blood T cell repertoires in COVID-19. Enrolled during active infection, Seattle patients were then followed longitudinally. Here immunoSEQ multiplex PCR was the method, and the copy in TCRdb shows in-frame clones only, minus some. The sample holds approximately 160,000 clones; approximately 85% are singletons and the top ten take 7% to 10%. The V gene's germline CDR1 is ENHRY and CDR2 SYGVKD. CDR3 length equals 14 residues. V lost 0 bases, J lost 6 bases, and 9 bases lay in between. The TCR was taken from a woman between 55 and 75 years old with COVID-19, enrolled during active disease. This chain links TRBV10-3 with TRBJ2-4, with D maybe TRBD1 (6 bases). Sequenced input: peripheral blood. The CDR3 here is CAISESRGGNIQYF. The CDR3 region has the DNA TGTGCCATCAGTGAGTCGAGAGGGGGAAACATTCAGTACTTC.